This entry concerns a single T cell receptor (beta chain). This CDR3 is also generated by other DNA sequences in the sample. Original processing notes: Reference gene primer amplification in the assay estimated nucleated cell counts. The table came from immunoSEQ multiplex PCR; TCRdb's copy has only in-frame clones and leaves some out. V and J calls plus clone size are reproduced from that table; the DNA served to infer D and trimming. The table shows about 200,000 clones, with about nine tenths occurring only once. Germline CDR1 is LGHDT and CDR2 is YNNKEL (reference sequence). The CDR3 length is 16 residues. V lost 1 base and J lost 0, with 10 bases in between. The data were obtained in a study of blood T cell repertoires in COVID-19. Study-wide background: COVID-19 samples from acute and convalescent phases originated in the United States, Italy and Spain. PBMCs, B-cell-depleted T cells, or T cells were the source of the cDNA or gDNA that made up the material.

V is TRBV3-1 (or the pseudogene TRBV3-2) and J is TRBJ2-1; D perhaps matches TRBD1 (6 bases). The specimen was peripheral blood. This receptor was taken from a woman in her seventies with acute or convalescent COVID-19. In DNA form, the CDR3 reads TGTGCCAGCAGCCAAGTTAGAGGGGGCTCCTACAATGAGCAGTTCTTC. Encoded protein: CASSQVRGGSYNEQFF.